This TCR beta chain derives from a study of cytomegalovirus exposure and HLA in healthy donors. Study results and limitations: Listed as cytomegalovirus-associated were 164 TCR beta chains.

J gave up 2 bases and V 3 bases, and 0 bases lay outside the gene matches. The CDR3 is 14 residues long. CDR1 and CDR2 from the germline V gene are SGHVS and FQNEAQ. Profiled with immunoSEQ multiplex PCR; TCRdb holds only in-frame clones, not every one. Among hundreds of thousands of clones listed, around nine tenths were seen once. In regard to this clone: The target antigen is unknown.

The source is a man aged 18-30 years in good health and CMV-seronegative. The sample taken for sequencing was PBMCs. The genes are TRBV7-8 and TRBJ2-5; 10 bases agree with TRBD1. This CDR3 is CASSLDRGQETQYF. The CDR3 DNA sequence: TGTGCCAGCAGCTTGGACAGGGGGCAAGAGACCCAGTACTTC.